The entry below describes one T cell receptor beta chain. Trimming took 5 bases from V and 3 from J; bases not matched to a gene: 8. The CDR3 runs to 15 residues. The germline V gene encodes CDR1 SGHNT and CDR2 YYREEE (reference sequence). Assay: immunoSEQ multiplex PCR; the TCRdb copy retains only in-frame clones and omits some. The repertoire holds approximately 58,000 clones, approximately 81% seen once, with 4% to 5.5% in the top ten. This record comes from a study of blood T cell repertoires in COVID-19. The V gene is TRBV5-4, the J gene TRBJ2-3, with 8 bases aligning to TRBD1. Source material: peripheral blood. The sequence came from a man aged 40-49 years with active COVID-19. The CDR3 region is CASSRTGYQTDTQYF. In DNA, the CDR3 is TGTGCCAGCAGTCGGACAGGGTATCAGACAGATACGCAGTATTTT.